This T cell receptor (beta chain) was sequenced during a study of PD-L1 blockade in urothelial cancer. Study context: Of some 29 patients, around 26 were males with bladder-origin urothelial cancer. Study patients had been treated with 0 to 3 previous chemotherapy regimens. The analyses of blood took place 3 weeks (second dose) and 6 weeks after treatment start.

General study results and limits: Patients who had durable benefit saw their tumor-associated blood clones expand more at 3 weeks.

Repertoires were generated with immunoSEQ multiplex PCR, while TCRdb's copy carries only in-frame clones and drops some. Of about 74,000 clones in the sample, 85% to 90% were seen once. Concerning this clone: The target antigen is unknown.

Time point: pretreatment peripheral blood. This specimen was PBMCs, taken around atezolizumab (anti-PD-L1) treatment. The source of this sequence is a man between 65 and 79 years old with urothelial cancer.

CDR3 loop: CASRRWAGSDNEQFF. Here the CDR3 DNA reads TGTGCCAGCAGACGGTGGGCGGGATCCGACAATGAGCAGTTCTTC. This chain links TRBV6-5 with TRBJ2-1, with D perhaps TRBD2 (6 bases). Trimming removed 6 bases from V and 5 bases from J, with 17 bases in between. Per germline, CDR1 MNHEY and CDR2 SVGAGI. This CDR3 comprises 15 residues.